One and the same sample provided the 17 T cell receptor beta chains below, sequenced in a study of CD8+CD57+ T cells in acquired aplastic anemia. CDR3 and TCR beta VDJ profiling relied on genomic DNA as the template. TCRdb fed the reads into MiXCR, producing one record per CDR3 protein. The sample lists roughly 420,000 distinct CDR3 sequences, just under 70% occurring once. What was sequenced was sorted CD4+, CD8+, or CD8+CD57+ T cells (not recorded which) from PBMCs. These receptors all stem from a human donor in good health, serving as a control.

Comment on this clonotype: As the CDR3 is not closed by the conserved phenylalanine or tryptophan, this likely results from a read error. It is unclear where the CDR3 begins or ends on the DNA, so no DNA is shown, and the CDR3 is as TCRdb lists it. The rearrangement uses TRBV2 and TRBJ1-2; the table's D call, TRBD1, has no DNA check behind it. The CDR3 is 11 residues long, ends included. Per the germline V gene, CDR1 is SNHLY and CDR2 is FYNNEI. CDR3 sequence reads: CASSTGRGYTL.

Note on this clonotype: At one of its ends the junction is not consistent with the germline gene, which may arise from a read error. The chain is built from TRBV9 and TRBJ2-1; no reliable D call. The CDR3 spans 14 residues. Germline assignment: CDR1 SGDLS and CDR2 YYNGEE. CDR3 protein: CASSVGVNYHEQFF. CDR3 in DNA: TGTGCCAGCAGCGTAGGGGTTAACTACCATGAGCAGTTCTTC.

The chain employs TRBV2 and TRBJ1-5; D not certain. This CDR3 comprises 14 residues. V was pared by 4 bases and J by 3 bases, with 10 bases between. CDR1 is SNHLY and CDR2 is FYNNEI in the germline V gene. This CDR3 is CASSAVLYNQPQHF. The CDR3 region has the DNA TGTGCCAGCAGTGCGGTTTTATACAATCAGCCCCAGCATTTT.

On this clonotype: Sequence at one end of the junction differs from germline and may be a read error. This chain uses TRBV5-1 with TRBJ1-2; no firm D call. The CDR3 runs 14 residues. Germline V CDR1 and CDR2: SGHRS, YFSETQ. The CDR3 here is CASSASQAADGYTF. Written as DNA, the CDR3 is TGTGCCAGCAGCGCTAGCCAGGCAGCTGATGGCTACACCTTC.

The chain has TRBV25-1 and TRBJ1-2; no firm D call. CDR1 and CDR2 (germline): MGHDK, SYGVNS. The V end lost 6 bases, the J end lost 4 bases, and 15 bases lay between the germline ends. The CDR3 contains 14 residues. In DNA, the CDR3 is TGTGCCAGCAGCCCAGGTGTTGGTGCCTATGGCTACACCTTC. Translated: CASSPGVGAYGYTF.

A word on this clonotype: It is likely a read error, because the conserved phenylalanine at the end of the CDR3 is missing. No DNA is shown, since the ends of the CDR3 on it are uncertain; the CDR3 is the one TCRdb lists. The chain carries TRBV7-7 and TRBJ2-5; the D call of TRBD1 is as the table states it, not checked on the DNA. The germline gives CDR1 SSHAT, CDR2 FNYEAQ (reference sequence). The CDR3 length is 13 residues, termini included. CDR3 sequence reads: CASSLEGAYLGTD.

Points on this clonotype: Germline is not matched at one junction end, which may reflect a read error. V and J are TRBV5-1 and TRBJ1-6; the D is unclear. CDR1 is SGHRS and CDR2 is YFSETQ in the germline V gene. The CDR3 loop spans 13 amino acids. The DNA for the CDR3 is TGTGCCAGCAGCTTGGAGGCTATCGGGGACCTCCACTTT. Translated: CASSLEAIGDLHF.

The chain joins TRBV12-3 or TRBV12-4 to TRBJ1-1, with a weak D call TRBD1 (5 bases). The CDR3 loop spans 15 amino acids. V lost 7 bases and J lost 1, with 16 bases in between. CDR3 coding DNA: TGTGCCAGCACCCCCGCGGGACCGGCGAACACTGAAGCTTTCTTT. Translating gives CASTPAGPANTEAFF.

The chain is built from TRBV11-1 and TRBJ1-1; D not resolved. The V end lost 0 bases, the J end lost 0 bases, and 8 bases lay between the germline ends. CDR1 and CDR2 (germline): SGHAT, FQDESV (reference sequence). CDR3 length: 15 residues. The DNA for the CDR3 is TGTGCCAGCAGCTTAGCGAGAGGAATGAACACTGAAGCTTTCTTT. Encoded protein: CASSLARGMNTEAFF.

Note on this clonotype: The missing conserved phenylalanine or tryptophan at the end of this CDR3 makes a read error likely. It is unclear where the CDR3 begins or ends on the DNA, so no DNA is shown, and the CDR3 is as TCRdb lists it. V usage is TRBV19 and J usage is TRBJ2-3. The CDR3 contains 16 residues when both ends are counted. Germline V lookup: CDR1 LNHDA, CDR2 SQIVND (reference sequence). The CDR3 protein is CASSTHAGENTEAFFV.

This clonotype has at least ten counts. The chain uses TRBV20-1 and TRBJ2-5; no clear D. Looked up from germline, CDR1 is DFQATT and CDR2 is SNEGSKA (reference sequence). The V gene lost 3 bases and the J gene lost 7 bases, with 15 bases spanning the gap. The CDR3 length is 13 residues. The CDR3 here is CSARSPRAGTQYF. The CDR3 DNA reads TGCAGTGCTAGGTCTCCCCGCGCCGGGACCCAGTACTTC.

This clonotype was seen a handful of times. The chain employs TRBV7-2 and TRBJ2-7; D possibly corresponds to TRBD1 (5 bases). Per the germline V gene, CDR1 is SGHTA and CDR2 is FQGNSA. This CDR3 region has 13 residues. With 3 bases removed from V and 3 bases from J, the gap between germline ends came to 9 bases. CDR3: CASSFDSNYEQYF. For the CDR3, the DNA is TGTGCCAGCAGCTTTGACAGTAACTACGAGCAGTACTTC.

The chain carries TRBV9 and TRBJ2-5; D is unresolved. The CDR3 has 14 residues. Germline CDR1 is SGDLS and CDR2 is YYNGEE. V dropped 4 bases and J dropped 5 bases, with 15 bases sitting between them. CDR3: CASSLSGTHETQYF. CDR3 nucleotide sequence: TGTGCCAGCAGCTTGTCGGGCACACACGAGACCCAGTACTTC.

A few counts support this clonotype. The CDR3 carries no conserved terminal phenylalanine or tryptophan, so it likely arises from a read error. The limits of the CDR3 on the DNA are not certain, so only TCRdb's listed CDR3 is given. This chain uses TRBV9 with TRBJ1-1; the D segment call TRBD1 is taken from the table without a DNA check. Germline V CDR1 and CDR2: SGDLS, YYNGEE. The CDR3 has 13 amino acids, counting both end residues. The CDR3 loop reads CASSQPSGAAQIL.

The sample holds many counts of this clonotype. The rearrangement joins TRBV6-5 to TRBJ1-3; tentatively, D is TRBD1 (6 bases). There are 14 residues in the CDR3. The germline V gene encodes CDR1 MNHEY and CDR2 SVGAGI. Trimming removed 6 bases from V and 6 bases from J, with 15 bases in between. CDR3 in amino acids: CASSPGQRLNTIYF. As DNA, the CDR3 is TGTGCCAGCAGCCCTGGACAGCGCCTAAACACCATATATTTT.

J is TRBJ1-2 and V is TRBV12-3 or TRBV12-4; D gene uncertain. This CDR3 is 14 amino acids long. The V end lost 6 bases, the J end lost 0 bases, and 11 bases lay between the germline ends. The CDR3 DNA reads TGTGCCAGCAGGGTGGGAAAAGCTAACTATGGCTACACCTTC. It is translated as CASRVGKANYGYTF.

This clonotype came up a few times. A much more abundant neighbour one base away suggests this may be a read error. The chain couples TRBV20-1 to TRBJ1-4; perhaps TRBD1 as D (5 bases). The CDR3 has 16 residues. Germline-derived CDR1 and CDR2 are DFQATT and SNEGSKA (reference sequence). CDR3 protein: CGAGGHPGTGNEKLFF. DNA for the CDR3: TGCGGTGCTGGAGGCCACCCCGGGACGGGGAATGAAAAACTGTTTTTT.